This TCR beta chain comes out of a study of cytomegalovirus exposure and HLA in healthy donors. Overall study findings and caveats: Three CMV-associated chains proved CMV antigen-specific in vitro. HLA restriction was apparent for most CMV-associated TCR beta chains in a later analysis.

There were likely unrecorded immune exposures, though donors were nominally healthy when sampled. PCR involved 60 Vbeta and 13 Jbeta primers. Repertoires were generated with immunoSEQ multiplex PCR, while TCRdb's copy carries only in-frame clones and drops some. Of 150,000 to 200,000 clones in the sample, about 80% were seen once. This clone has only a few counts. Its antigen is currently unknown. This CDR3 is 14 amino acids long. In germline, CDR1 is GTSNPN, CDR2 SVGIG (reference sequence). Trimming took 0 bases from V and 6 from J, leaving 11 bases between them. The specimen sequenced was PBMCs. This TCR was recovered from a man between 18 and 29 years old in good health and CMV-seropositive. V usage is TRBV30 and J usage is TRBJ2-2, with a tentative D call TRBD2 (5 bases). The CDR3: CAWSVWGVAGELFF. The CDR3 DNA reads TGTGCCTGGAGTGTATGGGGAGTGGCCGGGGAGCTGTTTTTT.